This T cell receptor beta chain came from a study of shared clonotypes between healthy human individuals. Profiling relied on immunoSEQ multiplex PCR, and the TCRdb table lists in-frame clones only, not all of them. The sample records under 1,900,000 clones, approximately 98.5% being singletons. This clonotype was obtained from a man under 40 in good health. Sequencing was done on a sample of naive CD4+ T cells sorted from blood. Specified subset: CD45RA+ positively selected.

The CDR3 sequence is CASSLKPSTGELFF. DNA of the CDR3: TGTGCCAGCAGCTTAAAGCCGAGCACCGGGGAGCTGTTTTTT. The chain employs TRBV7-3 and TRBJ2-2; D ambiguous. V was pared by 1 base and J by 4 bases, with 7 bases between. The CDR3 totals 14 residues. CDR1 is SGHTA, CDR2 FQGTGA, per germline.